The T cell receptor (beta chain) under discussion was sequenced for a study of technical replicates of blood from several donors. Using immunoSEQ multiplex PCR, the repertoire was profiled, and TCRdb retains in-frame clones only, with some absent. This sample has more than 90,000 clones, with about 96% found just once. Losses at the gene ends were 4 bases for V and 6 bases for J; bases not matched to a gene: 2. CDR3 length: 14 residues. Germline assignment: CDR1 SGHTA and CDR2 FQGTGA. The TCR sequence derives from a human donor in good health. Sequenced: T cells isolated from PBMCs. J is TRBJ2-1 and V is TRBV7-3; 11 nucleotides match TRBD1. The CDR3: CASSWDRGINEQFF. The CDR3 DNA reads as TGTGCCAGCAGCTGGGACAGGGGGATCAATGAGCAGTTCTTC.